Listed below are T cell receptor beta chains from one sample, sequenced in a study of T cell repertoires in cytomegalovirus infection. Using its own MiXCR run on the reads, TCRdb lists one record per CDR3 protein. The sample lists 250,000 to 300,000 distinct CDR3 sequences; roughly a fifth were seen once. The antigens for these receptors are not known. The sample in question was cultured PBMCs, obtained from culture after CMV antigen stimulation. The receptors stem from a human donor in good health (CMV status not recorded). Some clones in this sample may be carry-over from other donors' samples. Each CDR3 is given with its conserved first and last residue. The order of the fields is clone size, J gene, D gene, V gene, CDR3 DNA, CDR3 protein. The D gene is left open where the match is weak. The size entry is marked missing in some rows and otherwise reads once, few, many or a size class.

size: few
J: TRBJ2-7
D: TRBD2
V: TRBV7-9
DNA: TGTGCCAGCAGCTTATGGCCTAGCGGGAGCTACGAGCAGTACTTC
CDR3: CASSLWPSGSYEQYF

size: NA
J: TRBJ2-5
D: NA
V: TRBV20-1
DNA: TGCAGTGCTGTGGACGATGGAGGGACCCAGTACTTC
CDR3: CSAVDDGGTQYF

size: NA
J: TRBJ1-5
D: NA
V: TRBV7-9
DNA: TGTGCCAGCAGCCTCCAAGCGGATCAGCCCCAGCATTTT
CDR3: CASSLQADQPQHF

size: NA
J: TRBJ2-3
D: NA
V: TRBV20-1
DNA: TGCAGTGCTAGCAAGTGGGGTACCACAGATACGCAGTATTTT
CDR3: CSASKWGTTDTQYF

size: NA
J: TRBJ2-1
D: NA
V: TRBV9
DNA: TGTGCCAGCAGCACGAGAAGCGGTGAGCAGTTCTTC
CDR3: CASSTRSGEQFF

size: NA
J: TRBJ1-5
D: TRBD1
V: TRBV19
DNA: TGTGCCTCCTCGCCAGGGACAGGGAGAGATCAGCCCCAGCATTTT
CDR3: CASSPGTGRDQPQHF

size: many
J: TRBJ1-2
D: TRBD1
V: TRBV6-1
DNA: TGTGCCAGCAGTAATGTTGGACAGGGGGCGGCGTATGATGGCTACACCTTC
CDR3: CASSNVGQGAAYDGYTF

size: few
J: TRBJ2-6
D: NA
V: TRBV24-1
DNA: TGTGCCACCAGTGATTTAAAGAGCTCTGGGGCCAACGTCCTGACTTTC
CDR3: CATSDLKSSGANVLTF

size: NA
J: TRBJ2-1
D: TRBD2
V: TRBV11-2
DNA: TGTGCCAGCAGCTTAGGACTAGCGGGAGTTTATGAGCAGTTCTTC
CDR3: CASSLGLAGVYEQFF

size: few
J: TRBJ2-2
D: TRBD2
V: TRBV29-1
DNA: TGCAGCGTCGGACCGGGAGGGGGCACCGGGGAGCTGTTTTTT
CDR3: CSVGPGGGTGELFF

size: NA
J: TRBJ1-2
D: NA
V: TRBV12-5
DNA: TGTGCTAGTGGTTTGTACGGGGGAAGAGTCGAAGGCTACACCTTC
CDR3: CASGLYGGRVEGYTF

size: many
J: TRBJ1-2
D: NA
V: TRBV7-2
DNA: TGTGCCAGCAGCTTAAGTGGGAATACCTATGGCTACACCTTC
CDR3: CASSLSGNTYGYTF

size: NA
J: TRBJ1-6
D: TRBD1
V: TRBV12-3/TRBV12-4
DNA: TGTGCCAGCAGTTTGGAGGGACAGAGTAATTCACCCCTCCACTTT
CDR3: CASSLEGQSNSPLHF

size: NA
J: TRBJ1-5
D: NA
V: TRBV28
DNA: TGTGCCAGCAGTTTAGGAATGGGCCGGAAGAGGCAGGGTCAGCCCCAGCATTTT
CDR3: CASSLGMGRKRQGQPQHF

size: many
J: TRBJ1-2
D: NA
V: TRBV7-8
DNA: TGTGCCAGCAGCTTAGGCACGCAGCAAAGTTCGGGGGGCTACACCTTC
CDR3: CASSLGTQQSSGGYTF

size: NA
J: TRBJ2-5
D: NA
V: TRBV7-9
DNA: TGTGCCATTTCGGAAGGAGGAGAGACCCAGTACTTC
CDR3: CAISEGGETQYF

size: NA
J: TRBJ2-3
D: TRBD2
V: TRBV10-1
DNA: TGCGCCAGCAGTGTCAGCGGGAGGGCAGATACGCAGTATTTT
CDR3: CASSVSGRADTQYF

size: NA
J: TRBJ2-1
D: NA
V: TRBV6-6
DNA: TGTGCCAGCAGTTACTCGAGGCAGGGCCTTTTCTTC
CDR3: CASSYSRQGLFF

size: many
J: TRBJ1-6
D: NA
V: TRBV25-1
DNA: TGTGCCAGCAGTGAACAGGCCGCCCTCCGGAATTCACCCCTCCACTTT
CDR3: CASSEQAALRNSPLHF

size: once
J: TRBJ1-1
D: NA
V: TRBV19
DNA: TGTGCCAGTAGTATTACAGGCTATGAAGCTTTCTTT
CDR3: CASSITGYEAFF

size: NA
J: TRBJ1-2
D: TRBD1
V: TRBV6-1
DNA: TGTGCCAGCACCTTCGGGACAGCCTATGGCTACACCTTC
CDR3: CASTFGTAYGYTF

size: many
J: TRBJ2-3
D: TRBD2
V: TRBV27
DNA: TGTGCCAGCAGTCCACTAGCGGGAGGGCCAGATACGCAGTATTTT
CDR3: CASSPLAGGPDTQYF

size: many
J: TRBJ2-7
D: TRBD2
V: TRBV25-1
DNA: TGTGCCAGGCAGCGGGGACTAGCGGGGGGCGAGCAGTACTTC
CDR3: CARQRGLAGGEQYF

size: once
J: TRBJ2-7
D: TRBD2
V: TRBV10-3
DNA: TGTGCCATCAGTGGGACTAGTCATGGGTCCTACGAGCAGTACTTC
CDR3: CAISGTSHGSYEQYF

size: few
J: TRBJ2-1
D: TRBD2
V: TRBV11-2
DNA: TGTGCCAGCAGCCCTCCACTTGGACTAGCAGATGAGCAGTTCTTC
CDR3: CASSPPLGLADEQFF

size: many
J: TRBJ2-3
D: TRBD1
V: TRBV7-2
DNA: TGTGCCAGCAGCTTTATAACAGGGGGTACAGATACGCAGTATTTT
CDR3: CASSFITGGTDTQYF

size: many
J: TRBJ1-3
D: NA
V: TRBV7-2
DNA: TGTGCCAGCAGCCCGACGGGACAAGTGTCTGGAAACACCATATATTTT
CDR3: CASSPTGQVSGNTIYF

size: NA
J: TRBJ1-2
D: TRBD1
V: TRBV4-1
DNA: TGCGCCAGCAGCCAACTGGGACAGTTTGGCTACACCTTC
CDR3: CASSQLGQFGYTF

size: NA
J: TRBJ2-5
D: TRBD1
V: TRBV7-6
DNA: TGTGCCAGCAGCTCGACCACAGGGGGCGAGACCCAGTACTTC
CDR3: CASSSTTGGETQYF

size: many
J: TRBJ1-6
D: TRBD1
V: TRBV7-2
DNA: TGTGCCAGCAGCGGGACAGGGGGCTCCTATAATTCACCCCTCCACTTT
CDR3: CASSGTGGSYNSPLHF

size: few
J: TRBJ2-2
D: TRBD2
V: TRBV4-3
DNA: TGCGCCAGCAGCCGTGCAGCGGGAGTAAACACCGGGGAGCTGTTTTTT
CDR3: CASSRAAGVNTGELFF

size: few
J: TRBJ2-1
D: TRBD2
V: TRBV7-9
DNA: TGTGCCAGCAGCCACCGATCCGGGACTAGCGGGAGGGCCGAGTACAATGAGCAGTTCTTC
CDR3: CASSHRSGTSGRAEYNEQFF

size: NA
J: TRBJ2-3
D: TRBD2
V: TRBV19
DNA: TGTGCCAGTAGTCCCGGGGGGGTGGCTAGCGACTATACGCAGTATTTT
CDR3: CASSPGGVASDYTQYF

size: NA
J: TRBJ2-3
D: NA
V: TRBV7-3
DNA: TGTGCCAGCAGCCTTGGACAGCCCCCCGATACGCAGTATTTT
CDR3: CASSLGQPPDTQYF

size: many
J: TRBJ1-1
D: NA
V: TRBV7-9
DNA: TGTGCCAGCAGCTTAGATCAGGAATCCGAAGCTTTCTTT
CDR3: CASSLDQESEAFF

size: many
J: TRBJ2-2
D: TRBD2
V: TRBV7-6
DNA: TGTGCCAGCAGCTTAGCTGCGGGGACTAGCGGGAGACACACCGGGGAGCTGTTTTTT
CDR3: CASSLAAGTSGRHTGELFF

size: few
J: TRBJ2-5
D: NA
V: TRBV7-9
DNA: TGTGCCAGCACACGGAACCAAGAGACCCAGTACTTC
CDR3: CASTRNQETQYF

size: few
J: TRBJ2-7
D: TRBD1
V: TRBV28
DNA: TGTGCCAGCAGTTTAGTACAGGGGGCTGGAGAGCAGTACTTC
CDR3: CASSLVQGAGEQYF

size: NA
J: TRBJ2-5
D: NA
V: TRBV10-2
DNA: TGCGCCAGCAGTGAGGATTACCCGGTTATAGAGACCCAGTACTTC
CDR3: CASSEDYPVIETQYF